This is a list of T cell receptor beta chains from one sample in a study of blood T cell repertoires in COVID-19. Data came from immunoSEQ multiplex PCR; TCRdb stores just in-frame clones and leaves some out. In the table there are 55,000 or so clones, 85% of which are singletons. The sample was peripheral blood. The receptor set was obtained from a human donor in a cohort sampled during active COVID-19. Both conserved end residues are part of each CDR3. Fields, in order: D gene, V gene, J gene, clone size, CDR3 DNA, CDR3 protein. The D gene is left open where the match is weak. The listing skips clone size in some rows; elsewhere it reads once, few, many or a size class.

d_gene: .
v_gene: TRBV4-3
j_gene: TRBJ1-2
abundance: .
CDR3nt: TGCGCCAGCAGCCAGGGGCGGGGCAAGGCCTATGGCTACACCTTC
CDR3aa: CASSQGRGKAYGYTF

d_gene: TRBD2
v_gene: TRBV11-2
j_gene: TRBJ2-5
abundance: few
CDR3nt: TGTGCCAGCAGCAAATTAGCTACGGGAGGGTTCCAAGAGACCCAGTACTTC
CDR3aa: CASSKLATGGFQETQYF

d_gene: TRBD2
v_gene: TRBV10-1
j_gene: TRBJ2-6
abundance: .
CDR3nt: TGCGCCAGCAAGGTTTCGGCCCTAGCGGGAGGGGACTCTGGGGCCAACGTCCTGACTTTC
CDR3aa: CASKVSALAGGDSGANVLTF

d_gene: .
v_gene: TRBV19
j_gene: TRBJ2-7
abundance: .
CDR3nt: TGTGCCAGTAGTGAGGGGCCCACAGGGCTCGAGCAGTACTTC
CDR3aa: CASSEGPTGLEQYF

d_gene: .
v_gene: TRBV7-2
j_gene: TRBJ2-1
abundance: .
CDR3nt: TGTGCCAGCAGTACGCAGCGGGACAATGAGCAGTTCTTC
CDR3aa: CASSTQRDNEQFF

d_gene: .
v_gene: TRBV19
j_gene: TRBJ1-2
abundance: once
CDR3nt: TGTGCCAGTAGTATAGATCTTCGGGGATTGAGTGGCTACACCTTC
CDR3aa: CASSIDLRGLSGYTF

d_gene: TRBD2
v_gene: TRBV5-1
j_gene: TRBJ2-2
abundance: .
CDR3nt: TGCGCCAGCACGCGGACTAGCGGAACTACCGGGGAGCTGTTTTTT
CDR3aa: CASTRTSGTTGELFF

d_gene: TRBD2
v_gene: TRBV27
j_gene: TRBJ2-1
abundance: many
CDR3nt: TGTGCCAGCAGCGGGACTAGCGAGGATGAGCAGTTCTTC
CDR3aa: CASSGTSEDEQFF

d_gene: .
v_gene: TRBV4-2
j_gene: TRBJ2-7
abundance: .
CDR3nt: TGTGCCAGCAGCCAAGGGGGAAGCCGGGCCACAGGGTCGTACTACGAGCAGTACTTC
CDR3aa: CASSQGGSRATGSYYEQYF

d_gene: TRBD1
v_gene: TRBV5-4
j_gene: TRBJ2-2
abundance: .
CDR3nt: TGTGCCAGCAGCGTAACAGGGGGCGGGGAGCTGTTTTTT
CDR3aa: CASSVTGGGELFF

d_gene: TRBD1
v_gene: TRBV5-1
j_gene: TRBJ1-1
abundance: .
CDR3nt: TGCGCCAGCAGCCCATCAGGGGGGAACACTGAAGCTTTCTTT
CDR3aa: CASSPSGGNTEAFF

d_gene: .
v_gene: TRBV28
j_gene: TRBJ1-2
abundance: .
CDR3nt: TGTGCCAGCAGTTCACCTGGGGCACGGGCTGGCTACACCTTC
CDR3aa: CASSSPGARAGYTF

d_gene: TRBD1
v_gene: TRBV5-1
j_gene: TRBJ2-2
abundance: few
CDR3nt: TGCGCCAGCAGCTTGGGACAGGGCGGGACCGGGGAGCTGTTTTTT
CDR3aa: CASSLGQGGTGELFF

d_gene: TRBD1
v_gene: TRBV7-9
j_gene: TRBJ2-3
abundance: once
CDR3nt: TGTGCCAGCAGCTTAGGCGGGACAGGGTACACAGATACGCAGTATTTT
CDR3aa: CASSLGGTGYTDTQYF

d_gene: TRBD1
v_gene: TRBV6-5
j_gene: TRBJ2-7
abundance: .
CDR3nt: TGTGCCAGCAGGACAGGGGGCATCCACGAGCAGTACTTC
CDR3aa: CASRTGGIHEQYF